The clone carrying this TCR beta chain was counted once. The CDR3 runs 13 residues. J lost 5 bases, V lost 8 bases, and 10 bases had no gene match. Per germline, CDR1 SQVTM and CDR2 ANQGSEA. This specimen comes from a study of blood T cell repertoires in COVID-19. Per the original data handling: Nucleated cell number was recorded as an estimate derived from reference gene primer amplification. Assay: immunoSEQ multiplex PCR; the TCRdb copy retains only in-frame clones and omits some. V and J calls and clone size are copied from that table; D and trimming were computed from the DNA. There are fewer than 300,000 clones in the sample; about four fifths occur only once, and about 2.9% lies in the top ten.

The TCR was taken from a woman aged 55-70 years with active or convalescent COVID-19. This sequence joins TRBV29-1 and TRBJ1-1, with 8 bases fitting TRBD1. Sequenced input: peripheral blood. The CDR3 nucleotides read TGCAGCTTCGGACAGGGTGGGGGGACTGAAGCTTTCTTT. Translation: CSFGQGGGTEAFF.